This T cell receptor beta chain is drawn from a study of CD8 T cells in Susac syndrome. In germline, CDR1 is SNHLY, CDR2 FYNNEI. J lost 0 bases, V lost 10 bases, and 2 bases had no gene match. CDR3 length: 12 amino acids. Reverse transcription of roughly 0.5 to 1 ug RNA was performed with random hexamers. The CDR3 of TCR beta was amplified by immunoSEQ multiplex PCR across 54 Vbeta and 13 Jbeta. TCRdb re-called the immunoSEQ multiplex PCR reads through MiXCR, storing one row per CDR3 protein. The table lists about 300,000 distinct CDR3 sequences, approximately 85% of them singletons. The multiple sclerosis controls comprised treatment-naive patients whose relapsing-remitting disease was stable or active. The CD8+ and CD4+ T cells were isolated magnetically using a negative isolation approach, whereas the TEMRA cells were enriched by FACS.

This TCR derives from a human donor with multiple sclerosis. This chain uses TRBV2 with TRBJ2-7; 8 bases agree with TRBD1. Sequenced input: CD8+ T cells from PBMCs. The CDR3 DNA reads as TGTGCCATGGGACAGGTCTCCTACGAGCAGTACTTC. It is translated as CAMGQVSYEQYF.